The T cell receptor beta chain described here comes from a study of tumor-infiltrating lymphocytes in primary liver carcinoma. At the level of the study: Productive TCRbeta reads per sample were roughly 3.5 to 7.5 million, not differing by tissue. Study-level points and caveats: Relative to tumor region pairs, the tumor-adjacent and tumor-blood pairs showed overlap that was lower.

Details on this clonotype: Its antigen is unknown. A read error may produce the germline difference seen at one junction end.

This CDR3 spans 14 amino acids. Germline V gene data show CDR1 as MNHNY and CDR2 as SVGAGI (reference sequence). With a constant-region primer, TCR beta cDNA was made from 500 ng of total RNA. Generation of the TCR beta libraries relied on three nested multiplex PCR rounds using slightly modified ARM-PCR. TRBV1-TRBV30 forward primers paired with a C-beta reverse primer were used in the first two PCR rounds, which ran roughly 9 cycles each. TCRdb fed the multiplex PCR reads into MiXCR, producing one record per CDR3 protein. The profile covers 310,000 or so distinct CDR3 sequences, with almost 60% appearing a single time and approximately 17% taken by the ten largest. Germline DNA was also extracted, and blood RNA derived from unsorted whole blood. Enrolled patients were chronically infected with HBV and treatment-naive.

The chain has TRBV6-6 and TRBJ1-2; TRBD1 is a possible D gene (6 bases). The source is a woman aged 25 to 39 with primary liver carcinoma and hepatitis B virus infection. Sequenced sample: peripheral blood. CDR3 residues: CVSSSRTDNYGYTF. The DNA of the CDR3 is TGTGTCAGCAGTTCGAGGACAGACAACTATGGCTACACCTTC.